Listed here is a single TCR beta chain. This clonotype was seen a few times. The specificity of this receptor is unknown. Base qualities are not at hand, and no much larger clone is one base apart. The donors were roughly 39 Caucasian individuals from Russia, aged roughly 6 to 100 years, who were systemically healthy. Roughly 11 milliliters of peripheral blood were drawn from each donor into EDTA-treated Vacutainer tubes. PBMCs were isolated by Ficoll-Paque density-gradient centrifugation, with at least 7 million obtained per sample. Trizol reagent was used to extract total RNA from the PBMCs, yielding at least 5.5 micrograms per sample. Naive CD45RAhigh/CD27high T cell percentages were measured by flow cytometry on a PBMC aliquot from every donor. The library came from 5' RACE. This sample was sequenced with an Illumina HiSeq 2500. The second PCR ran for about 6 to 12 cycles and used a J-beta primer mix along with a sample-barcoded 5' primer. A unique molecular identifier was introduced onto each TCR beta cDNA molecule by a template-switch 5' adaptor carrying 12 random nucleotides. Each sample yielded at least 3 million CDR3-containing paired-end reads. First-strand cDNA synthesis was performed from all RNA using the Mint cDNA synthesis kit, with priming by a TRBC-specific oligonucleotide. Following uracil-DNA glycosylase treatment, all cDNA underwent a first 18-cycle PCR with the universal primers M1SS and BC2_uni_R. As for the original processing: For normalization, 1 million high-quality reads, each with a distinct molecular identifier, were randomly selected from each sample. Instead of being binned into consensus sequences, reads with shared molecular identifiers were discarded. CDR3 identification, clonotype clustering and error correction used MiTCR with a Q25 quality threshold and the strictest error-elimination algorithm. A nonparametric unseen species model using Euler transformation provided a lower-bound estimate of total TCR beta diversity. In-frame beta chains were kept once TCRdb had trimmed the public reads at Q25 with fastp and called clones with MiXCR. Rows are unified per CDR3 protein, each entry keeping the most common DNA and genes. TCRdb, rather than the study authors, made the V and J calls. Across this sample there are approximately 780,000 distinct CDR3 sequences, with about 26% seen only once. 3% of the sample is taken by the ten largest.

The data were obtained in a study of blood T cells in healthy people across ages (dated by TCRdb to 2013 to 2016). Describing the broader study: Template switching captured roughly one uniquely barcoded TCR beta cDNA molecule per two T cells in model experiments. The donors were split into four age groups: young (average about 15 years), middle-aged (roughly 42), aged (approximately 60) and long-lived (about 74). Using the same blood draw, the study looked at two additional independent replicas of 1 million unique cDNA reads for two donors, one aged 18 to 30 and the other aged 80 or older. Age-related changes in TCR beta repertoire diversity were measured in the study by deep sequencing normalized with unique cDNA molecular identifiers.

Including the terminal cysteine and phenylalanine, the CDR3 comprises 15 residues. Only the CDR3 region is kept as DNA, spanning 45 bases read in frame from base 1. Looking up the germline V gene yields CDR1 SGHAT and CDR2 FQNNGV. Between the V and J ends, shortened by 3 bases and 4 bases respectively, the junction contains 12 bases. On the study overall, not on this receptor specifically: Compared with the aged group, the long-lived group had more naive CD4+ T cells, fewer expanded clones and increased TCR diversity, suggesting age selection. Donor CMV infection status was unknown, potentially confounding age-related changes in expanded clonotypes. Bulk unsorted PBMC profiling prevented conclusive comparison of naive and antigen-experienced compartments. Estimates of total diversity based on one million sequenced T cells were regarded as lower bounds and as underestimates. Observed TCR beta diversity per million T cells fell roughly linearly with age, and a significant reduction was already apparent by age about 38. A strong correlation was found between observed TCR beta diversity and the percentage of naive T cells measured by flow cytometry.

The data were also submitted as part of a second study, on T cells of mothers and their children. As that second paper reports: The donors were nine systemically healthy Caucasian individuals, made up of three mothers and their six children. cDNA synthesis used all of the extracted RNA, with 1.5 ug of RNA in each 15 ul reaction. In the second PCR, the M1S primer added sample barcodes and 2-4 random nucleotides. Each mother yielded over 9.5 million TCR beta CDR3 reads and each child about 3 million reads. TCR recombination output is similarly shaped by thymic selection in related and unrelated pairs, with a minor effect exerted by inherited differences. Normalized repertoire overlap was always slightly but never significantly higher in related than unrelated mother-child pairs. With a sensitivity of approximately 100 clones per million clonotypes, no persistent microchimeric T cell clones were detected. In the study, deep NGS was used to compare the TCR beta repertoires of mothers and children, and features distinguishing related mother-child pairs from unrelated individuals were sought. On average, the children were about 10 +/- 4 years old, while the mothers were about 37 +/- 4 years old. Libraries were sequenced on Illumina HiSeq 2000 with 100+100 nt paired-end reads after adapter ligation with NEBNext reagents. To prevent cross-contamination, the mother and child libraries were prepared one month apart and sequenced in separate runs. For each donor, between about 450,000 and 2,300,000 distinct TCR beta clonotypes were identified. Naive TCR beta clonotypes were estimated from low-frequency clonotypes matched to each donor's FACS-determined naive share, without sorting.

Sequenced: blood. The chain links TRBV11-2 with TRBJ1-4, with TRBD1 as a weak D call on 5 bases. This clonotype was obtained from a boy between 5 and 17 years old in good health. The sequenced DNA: TGTGCCAGCAGCTTCGCCGGGGCCCTTAATGAAAAACTGTTTTTT. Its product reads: CASSFAGALNEKLFF.